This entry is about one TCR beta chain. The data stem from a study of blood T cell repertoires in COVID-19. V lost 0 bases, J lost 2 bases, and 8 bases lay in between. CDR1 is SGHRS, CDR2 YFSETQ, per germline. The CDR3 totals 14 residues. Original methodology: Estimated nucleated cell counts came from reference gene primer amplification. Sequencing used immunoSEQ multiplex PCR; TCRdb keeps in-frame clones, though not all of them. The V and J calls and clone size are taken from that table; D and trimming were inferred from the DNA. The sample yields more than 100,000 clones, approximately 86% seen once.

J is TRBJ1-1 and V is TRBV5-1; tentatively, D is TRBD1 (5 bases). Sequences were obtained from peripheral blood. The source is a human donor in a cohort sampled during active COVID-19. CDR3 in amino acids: CASSLDRLNTEAFF. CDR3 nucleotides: TGCGCCAGCAGCTTGGACAGGCTAAACACTGAAGCTTTCTTT.